This T cell receptor beta chain is from a study of cytomegalovirus exposure and HLA in healthy donors. Germline V gives CDR1 LGHNA, CDR2 YSLEER. Losses at the gene ends were 5 bases for V and 5 bases for J; bases not matched to a gene: 11. The CDR3 covers 18 residues. Broader study findings: A missense variant in DCLRE1C was later tied to TCR beta V- and J-gene trimming.

The PCR was carried out with 60 Vbeta primers and 13 Jbeta primers. The repertoire was sequenced with immunoSEQ multiplex PCR; TCRdb's copy has only in-frame clones and lacks some. The sample carries about 93,000 clones, 82% recorded once. As for this clone: Antigen unknown.

Sequences were obtained from PBMCs. The J gene is TRBJ2-2, the V gene TRBV4-3, with 13 bases matching TRBD2. The TCR comes from a man aged 50-59 years in good health and CMV-seronegative. In DNA form, the CDR3 reads TGCGCCAGCAGCACCCGAACCGGACTAGCGGGAGTAACCGGGGAGCTGTTTTTT. This translates into CASSTRTGLAGVTGELFF.